This entry lists 3 T cell receptor beta chains sequenced from one sample in a study of shared clonotypes between healthy human individuals. Data came from immunoSEQ multiplex PCR; TCRdb stores just in-frame clones and leaves some out. The sample lists about 1 million clones, around 76% occurring once. Sequencing was done on a sample of memory CD4+ T cells sorted from blood. Subset described: CD45RA-negative fraction. Receptor source: a man between 18 and 29 years old in good health.

Of note for this clone: A much larger clone differs by one base, so this may be a read error. This specimen includes other DNA sequences encoding the same CDR3. V and J are TRBV6-5 and TRBJ1-2; D possibly corresponds to TRBD1 (5 bases). Trimming took off 0 bases at V and 3 bases at J, with 5 bases between the two ends. The CDR3 consists of 13 residues. Germline assignment: CDR1 MNHEY and CDR2 SVGAGI. CDR3 in amino acids: CASSYSGDYGYTF. In DNA, the CDR3 is TGTGCCAGCAGTTACTCAGGGGACTATGGCTACACCTTC.

The rearrangement joins TRBV5-6 to TRBJ2-3; D tentatively fits TRBD1 or TRBD2 (6 bases each). The length of the CDR3 is 16 residues. Germline lookup yields CDR1 SGHDT and CDR2 YYEEEE. With 0 bases removed from V and 1 base from J, the gap between germline ends came to 12 bases. CDR3 amino acids: CASSLVGGRGTDTQYF. The CDR3, as DNA: TGTGCCAGCAGCTTGGTAGGGGGGCGAGGCACAGATACGCAGTATTTT.

Turning to this clone: The sample has other DNA sequences that encode this CDR3 too. The chain carries TRBV9 and TRBJ1-1; no definite D call. Trimming took 2 bases from V and 1 from J, leaving 9 bases between them. The V gene's germline CDR1 is SGDLS and CDR2 YYNGEE. The CDR3 contains 14 residues. The CDR3 DNA sequence: TGTGCCAGCAGCGTTGGACCCGAGAACACTGAAGCTTTCTTT. Protein product: CASSVGPENTEAFF.